One sample yielded the 5 T cell receptor beta chains listed below, sequenced in a study of cytomegalovirus exposure and HLA in healthy donors. The primer mix had 60 Vbeta and 13 Jbeta primers. Some clones are missing from TCRdb's copy, which holds only in-frame ones; the method was immunoSEQ multiplex PCR. This sample yields more than 140,000 clones, of which 64% are seen a single time; 3% belongs to the top ten. Material: PBMCs. The receptors shown here come from a woman in her 30s in good health and CMV-seropositive.

The J gene is TRBJ1-4, the V gene TRBV29-1; 9 nucleotides line up with TRBD1. The CDR3 consists of 12 residues. CDR1 SQVTM and CDR2 ANQGSEA come from the germline V gene. V lost 7 bases to trimming and J lost 5 bases; unmatched junction nucleotides: 2. CDR3 sequence reads: CSATGGNEKLFF. The CDR3 DNA is TGCAGCGCGACAGGGGGGAATGAAAAACTGTTTTTT.

The rearrangement uses TRBV18 and TRBJ2-7, with 9 bases matching TRBD2. Germline assignment: CDR1 KGHSH and CDR2 LQKENI. Trimming cost V 3 bases and J 0 bases; bases outside gene matches: 3. The CDR3 spans 15 residues. The CDR3 loop is CASSPLSGSSYEQYF. The CDR3 nucleotides read TGTGCCAGCTCACCGCTTAGCGGGAGCTCCTACGAGCAGTACTTC.

The chain uses TRBV7-8 and TRBJ1-6, with TRBD1 matching 10 bases. Germline lookup yields CDR1 SGHVS and CDR2 FQNEAQ. With V trimmed by 4 bases and J by 4 bases, 10 bases remained unmatched. The CDR3 runs to 18 residues. The CDR3 DNA reads TGTGCCAGCAGCTCCCGGGACAGGGGATATATATATAATTCACCCCTCCACTTT. Amino acid sequence: CASSSRDRGYIYNSPLHF.

CDR3 in amino acids: CASSLTGVTMNTEAFF. Written as DNA, the CDR3 is TGTGCCAGCAGCTTGACAGGGGTCACTATGAACACTGAAGCTTTCTTT. V usage is TRBV5-6 and J usage is TRBJ1-1; TRBD1 agrees at 7 bases. CDR3 length equals 16 residues. V lost 1 base, J lost 0 bases, and 6 bases stayed unmatched. From germline, CDR1 is SGHDT and CDR2 YYEEEE.

The chain employs TRBV9 and TRBJ1-2; D possibly corresponds to TRBD1 (6 bases). This CDR3 is built from 14 residues. The V gene lost 4 bases and the J gene lost 8 bases, with 18 bases spanning the gap. The germline gives CDR1 SGDLS, CDR2 YYNGEE. The CDR3 sequence is CASSPSYTGPGYTF. The CDR3 DNA sequence: TGTGCCAGCAGCCCTTCTTATACAGGGCCCGGCTACACCTTC.